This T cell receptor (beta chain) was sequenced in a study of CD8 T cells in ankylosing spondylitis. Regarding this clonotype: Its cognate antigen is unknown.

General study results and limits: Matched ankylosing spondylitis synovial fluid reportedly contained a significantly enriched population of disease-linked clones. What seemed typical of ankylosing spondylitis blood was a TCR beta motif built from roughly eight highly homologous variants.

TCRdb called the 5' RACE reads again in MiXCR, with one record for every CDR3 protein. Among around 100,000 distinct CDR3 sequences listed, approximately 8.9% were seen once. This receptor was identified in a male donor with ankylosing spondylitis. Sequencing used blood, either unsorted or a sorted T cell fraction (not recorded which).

The CDR3 region is CASRRAGGQETQYF. CDR3 nucleotides: TGTGCCAGCCGGAGGGCAGGGGGACAAGAGACCCAGTACTTC. V and J are TRBV2 and TRBJ2-5; a weak D match, TRBD1 (7 bases). Germline CDR1 SNHLY, CDR2 FYNNEI. This CDR3 is 14 amino acids long. Trimming pared 8 bases from V and 2 bases from J, leaving 15 bases between.